This TCR beta chain was identified during a study of T cell responses to AZD1222 COVID-19 vaccine. Some clones are missing from TCRdb's copy, which holds only in-frame ones; the method was immunoSEQ multiplex PCR. The table has roughly 200,000 clones, approximately 91% seen once. Remarks on this clone: Its antigen is unknown.

Regarding the study as a whole: Breadth and depth of Spike-specific TCRs rose after two AZD1222 doses. Possibly, clonal diversity was underestimated; donors were largely white British and included more females. CD4 TCRs linked to vaccination spanned spike, dominating at 160-218 and 743-854. There were repertoire samples only from the period after the peak T cell response.

The junction had 7 bases not matched to a gene; V was cut back by 7 bases and J by 6 bases. Germline CDR1 and CDR2: LNHDA and SQIVND (reference sequence). CDR3 length: 14 residues. The clonotype originates from an adult who received the AZD1222 COVID-19 vaccine. The chain is built from TRBV19 and TRBJ2-3; 10 nucleotides agree with TRBD2. Here the sequenced sample was peripheral blood, taken 28 days after the second AZD1222 dose. In DNA, the CDR3 is TGTGCCAGTAAAGCGGGGGGGCCCTCGGATACGCAGTATTTT. Its translation is CASKAGGPSDTQYF.